This T cell receptor (beta chain) was profiled in a study of CD8 T cells in Susac syndrome. Notes on the study in general: An acknowledgment was made by the study that its TCR sequencing and HLA analysis involved relatively few individuals.

This clonotype was seen only a few times. Its antigen is unidentified. Trimming cost V 2 bases and J 5 bases; bases outside gene matches: 10. The germline gives CDR1 SGHTA, CDR2 FQGTGA. The CDR3 has 16 amino acids. Peripheral blood CD8+ and CD4+ T cells were profiled by TCR beta sequencing. TEMRA cells were FACS-enriched, with CD8+ and CD4+ T cells isolated negatively. Random hexamers primed reverse transcription of about 0.5 to 1 ug RNA. The authors amplified TCR beta CDR3 across 54 Vbeta and 13 Jbeta using immunoSEQ multiplex PCR. MiXCR, run by TCRdb on the immunoSEQ multiplex PCR reads, gives a single entry per CDR3 protein. The sample consists of hundreds of thousands of distinct CDR3 sequences, 93% of them appearing once.

The TCR originated in a human donor with multiple sclerosis. The sequencing input was CD4+ T cells from PBMCs. V and J are TRBV7-3 and TRBJ2-5; 8 nucleotides match TRBD2. The CDR3 reads CASSLVAGGLGETQYF. The CDR3 DNA is TGTGCCAGCAGCTTAGTTGCGGGAGGCCTCGGGGAGACCCAGTACTTC.